This is a list of T cell receptor beta chains from one sample in a study of blood T cell repertoires in COVID-19. Profiled with immunoSEQ multiplex PCR; TCRdb holds only in-frame clones, not every one. The table lists 380,000 or so clones, 75% to 90% of them singletons. What was sequenced was peripheral blood. These receptors all stem from a woman aged 55-70 years with COVID-19, enrolled during active disease. CDR3s include the opening cysteine and the closing phenylalanine or tryptophan. D genes are given only for firm matches. The size field is filled for only some rows; it gives once, few, many or a size class.

j_call	clone_size	d_call	v_call	cdr3_nt	cdr3_aa
TRBJ2-1	.	TRBD1	TRBV18	TGTGCCAGCTCACCCCCGGGACAGGCTGACAATGAGCAGTTCTTC	CASSPPGQADNEQFF
TRBJ2-7	.	TRBD1	TRBV20-1	TGCAGTGCTAGTGGACAGGCTGTCCTCTACGAGCAGTACTTC	CSASGQAVLYEQYF
TRBJ1-1	.	.	TRBV5-6	TGTGCCAGCAGAGTAACAGGGTCCGGGAAGGACACTGAAGCTTTCTTT	CASRVTGSGKDTEAFF
TRBJ1-1	.	.	TRBV6-2/TRBV6-3	TGTGCCAGCAGTTACTCCGGGGGGATCGAAGCTTTCTTT	CASSYSGGIEAFF
TRBJ1-3	once	.	TRBV5-6	TGTGCCAGCAGCTTATACAGGGGAAACACCATATATTTT	CASSLYRGNTIYF
TRBJ1-2	.	TRBD1	TRBV2	TGTGCCAGCCCAGGACGGGGACAGCAAGAAAACTATGGCTACACCTTC	CASPGRGQQENYGYTF
TRBJ2-1	.	TRBD2	TRBV5-6	TGTGCCAGCAGCTTGGGACTAGCGGTCCTCTACAGTGAGCAGTTCTTC	CASSLGLAVLYSEQFF
TRBJ2-4	.	.	TRBV4-2	TGTGCCAGCAGCCAAGGGGCCCTCCCGGGGGACATTCAGTACTTC	CASSQGALPGDIQYF
TRBJ2-2	.	.	TRBV28	TGTGCCAGCAGTTCTCATGAGGGTTACACCGGGGAGCTGTTTTTT	CASSSHEGYTGELFF
TRBJ1-6	.	TRBD1	TRBV19	TGTGCCAGTAGTGTTCGACAGGGGGATTCACCCCTCCACTTT	CASSVRQGDSPLHF
TRBJ2-2	.	.	TRBV9	TGTGCCAGCAGCGTAGAAGTTTCGGGGACAAACATACGGGAGCTGTTTTTT	CASSVEVSGTNIRELFF
TRBJ2-5	.	TRBD1	TRBV18	TGTGCCAGCTCCAGGGACAGACAAGAGACCCAGTACTTC	CASSRDRQETQYF
TRBJ2-5	.	.	TRBV6-5	TGTGCCAGCAGTTGGTCCCGACATGAGACCCAGTACTTC	CASSWSRHETQYF
TRBJ2-1	.	TRBD1	TRBV19	TGTGCCAGTAGTATAACAGGGGGCTACAATGAGCAGTTCTTC	CASSITGGYNEQFF
TRBJ1-5	.	.	TRBV2	TGTGCCAGCAGTGAACTAGACAGCAATCAGCCCCAGCATTTT	CASSELDSNQPQHF
TRBJ1-3	.	TRBD1	TRBV9	TGTGCCAGCAGCACGACAGGGTTGGAAAACACCATATATTTT	CASSTTGLENTIYF
TRBJ2-6	.	.	TRBV19	TGTGCCAGTAGGAGCTCTGGGGCCAACGTCCTGACTTTC	CASRSSGANVLTF
TRBJ2-5	.	.	TRBV12-3/TRBV12-4	TGTGCCAGCAGAAACATCTTCTTAGAGACCCAGTACTTC	CASRNIFLETQYF
TRBJ1-1	.	.	TRBV2	TGTGCCAGCACCGAAGAGGGATACAAGAACACTGAAGCTTTCTTT	CASTEEGYKNTEAFF
TRBJ2-3	.	TRBD2	TRBV6-5	TGTGCCAGCACACTAGCGGGGGGGGATACGCAGTATTTT	CASTLAGGDTQYF
TRBJ1-3	.	.	TRBV7-2	TGTGCCAGCAGCTTAGTGGGTCGGCAGGGCTCTGGAAACACCATATATTTT	CASSLVGRQGSGNTIYF
TRBJ1-2	.	TRBD1	TRBV18	TGTGCCAGCTCACCACGACAGGGTTCCAACTATGGCTACACCTTC	CASSPRQGSNYGYTF
TRBJ1-2	.	TRBD1	TRBV4-1	TGCGCCAGCAGCCGGGTGAGCAGGGGGCTTGAAGGCTACACCTTC	CASSRVSRGLEGYTF
TRBJ1-1	.	.	TRBV10-1	TGCGCCAGCAGGCCCCGCGGAAGTGAAGCGCGAAACACTGAAGCTTTCTTT	CASRPRGSEARNTEAFF
TRBJ1-4	.	.	TRBV7-2	TGTGCCAGCAGCACCAGAAGGGGTGCTAATGAAAAACTGTTTTTT	CASSTRRGANEKLFF
TRBJ2-2	.	.	TRBV5-4	TGTGCCAGCAGCTCTCGGACTCAAAACACCGGGGAGCTGTTTTTT	CASSSRTQNTGELFF
TRBJ2-5	.	TRBD2	TRBV7-9	TGTGCCAGCAGCTGGACTAGCGGTTTGGAGACCCAGTACTTC	CASSWTSGLETQYF
TRBJ2-3	.	TRBD2	TRBV7-2	TGTGCCAGCAGCTTAGCCCTAGCGGGAAAAGCTTGGGGAGATACGCAGTATTTT	CASSLALAGKAWGDTQYF
TRBJ2-6	.	.	TRBV5-1	TGCGCCAGCAGCTTCAGTGGAGACTCTGGGGCCAACGTCCTGACTTTC	CASSFSGDSGANVLTF
TRBJ1-4	.	TRBD1	TRBV9	TGTGCCAGCAGCGCCGGGACAGGGGGCGCGGGTAATGAAAAACTGTTTTTT	CASSAGTGGAGNEKLFF
TRBJ2-2	.	TRBD2	TRBV19	TGTGCCAGTAGTATGATCTGGGAGTCTAGCGGGGCGAACACCGGGGAGCTGTTTTTT	CASSMIWESSGANTGELFF
TRBJ1-2	.	TRBD1	TRBV9	TGTGCCAGCAGCGGGGGACAGGGGGCCTATGGCTACACCTTC	CASSGGQGAYGYTF
TRBJ2-7	.	TRBD1	TRBV3-1/TRBV3-2	TGTGCCAGCAGCCAATACAGGGGGCTCGAGCAGTACTTC	CASSQYRGLEQYF
TRBJ1-2	.	.	TRBV15	TGTGCCACCAGCAGTGGGCTGAACTACACCTTC	CATSSGLNYTF
TRBJ2-3	.	.	TRBV6-2/TRBV6-3	TGTGCCAGCAGTGGGGAGGAGGATACGCAGTATTTT	CASSGEEDTQYF
TRBJ2-3	.	.	TRBV20-1	TGCAGTGCTTGGAGGGGAGATACGCAGTATTTT	CSAWRGDTQYF
TRBJ2-7	.	TRBD1	TRBV19	TGTGCCAGTAGTATGGGGACAGGGGTCCCCTACGAGCAGTACTTC	CASSMGTGVPYEQYF
TRBJ2-2	.	.	TRBV9	TGTGCCAGCAGCGTTTCCGGGTGGACCGGGGAGCTGTTTTTT	CASSVSGWTGELFF
TRBJ1-6	.	TRBD1	TRBV24-1	TGTGCCACCAGTGAGGGACAGGGAAGTAATTCACCCCTCCACTTT	CATSEGQGSNSPLHF
TRBJ1-3	.	.	TRBV7-9	TGTGCCAGCAGCTTATATGTCCTGCGCTCTGGAAACACCATATATTTT	CASSLYVLRSGNTIYF
TRBJ1-3	few	.	TRBV25-1	TGTGCCAGCAGTGGTATTAGGGGCGACTCTGGAAACACCATATATTTT	CASSGIRGDSGNTIYF
TRBJ2-2	.	.	TRBV7-8	TGTGCCAGCAGCTTAGGGGTTACAGCCATCGACACCGGGGAGCTGTTTTTT	CASSLGVTAIDTGELFF
TRBJ2-2	.	.	TRBV19	TGTGCCAGTAGAAGGACAGGGGCACTAGCGGGGTTCACCGGGGAGCTGTTTTTT	CASRRTGALAGFTGELFF
TRBJ2-7	once	.	TRBV12-5	TGTGCTAGTGGCCGGGACATAACCACCTACGAGCAGTACTTC	CASGRDITTYEQYF
TRBJ1-4	.	TRBD1	TRBV7-9	TGTGCCAGCAGCTTAGATGGCGCAGGGGGGGAAAAACTGTTTTTT	CASSLDGAGGEKLFF
TRBJ1-2	.	TRBD1	TRBV5-1	TGCGCCAGCAGCTTGGGTACGGGACAGGGGTCTGGCTACACCTTC	CASSLGTGQGSGYTF
TRBJ2-5	.	TRBD2	TRBV7-2	TGTGCCAGCAGCTTAGTATCCCAGCGGGGGGGGCCCTATGCCCAGTACTTC	CASSLVSQRGGPYAQYF
TRBJ2-5	.	TRBD2	TRBV7-2	TGTGCCAGCAGCGAGGGGACTATGTGGGGGACCCAGTACTTC	CASSEGTMWGTQYF
TRBJ1-1	.	.	TRBV25-1	TGTGCCAGCAGTGAATACCCGGAAGGGGCTGAAGCTTTCTTT	CASSEYPEGAEAFF
TRBJ1-2	once	TRBD1	TRBV15	TGTGCCACCAGCAGAGCCAACAGGGGCCACTATGGCTACACCTTC	CATSRANRGHYGYTF
TRBJ1-3	.	TRBD1	TRBV28	TGTGCCAGCACCGAGGGGGCAGTTGGAAACACCATATATTTT	CASTEGAVGNTIYF
TRBJ1-6	.	.	TRBV7-2	TGTGCCAGCAGCAGGGGAGGAGGAGACAGTCTATATAATTCACCCCTCCACTTT	CASSRGGGDSLYNSPLHF
TRBJ1-6	few	.	TRBV3-1/TRBV3-2	TGTGCCAGCAGCCAGGGGGGATCCTATAATTCACCCCTCCACTTT	CASSQGGSYNSPLHF
TRBJ2-5	.	.	TRBV5-6	TGTGCCAGCAGCTTGGAAAGGGGGACATTAGCAGAGACCCAGTACTTC	CASSLERGTLAETQYF
TRBJ1-4	few	TRBD1	TRBV19	TGTGCCAGTAGGTGGGACAGGTCGGTTGGTGAAAAACTGTTTTTT	CASRWDRSVGEKLFF
TRBJ1-4	.	.	TRBV18	TGTGCCAGCTCACCTTTACAGGGCACTAATGAAAAACTGTTTTTT	CASSPLQGTNEKLFF